Below are 30 T cell receptor beta chains sequenced from a single sample in a study of T cells after yellow fever vaccination (dated by TCRdb to 2018 to 2020). Interpreted using the paper, the treatment or condition label stands for: live attenuated yellow fever vaccine strain. Library prep was done by 5' RACE. These reads were obtained on an Illumina NovaSeq 6000. In TCRdb, the public reads were trimmed at Q25 with fastp and aligned with MiXCR, with productive beta chains retained. Identical CDR3 protein sequences are pooled into one entry, listed with their most common genes and DNA. The table for this sample lists 250,000 to 350,000 distinct CDR3 sequences; approximately 10% of them were counted only once. The ten largest make up 3% to 4% of the sample. This material consisted of CD4+ T cells sorted from PBMCs, taken 5 days after the yellow fever booster vaccination. The receptor source for this set is a man younger than 35 who received the YFV17D yellow fever vaccine.

This clonotype has a handful of counts. The chain uses TRBV6-5 and TRBJ2-2, with D perhaps being TRBD1 or TRBD2 (6 bases each). This CDR3 is built from 15 residues. Germline CDR1 reads MNHEY; CDR2 reads SVGAGI. The V end lost 7 bases, the J end lost 0 bases, and 12 bases lay between the germline ends. The CDR3 DNA sequence: TGTGCCAGCACCCTTAGGGGGGCGAACACCGGGGAGCTGTTTTTT. Translated: CASTLRGANTGELFF.

The rearrangement joins TRBV3-1 to TRBJ1-6; D is unclear. The CDR3 covers 12 residues. Trimming removed 4 bases at V and 11 bases at J, with 9 bases between. The germline CDR1 and CDR2 sequences are LGHDT and YNNKEL (reference sequence). The CDR3 nucleotides read TGTGCCAGCAGCCCCGGCAGGCCACCCCTCCACTTT. This gives the protein CASSPGRPPLHF.

The CDR3 protein is CASSFHGARYGYTF. The CDR3 bases are TGTGCCAGCAGTTTTCACGGGGCGCGTTATGGCTACACCTTC. This sequence joins TRBV12-3 or TRBV12-4 and TRBJ1-2; D might be TRBD1 (5 bases). Trimming took 3 bases from V and 5 from J, leaving 13 bases between them. The CDR3 has 14 amino acids.

The V gene is TRBV5-1, the J gene TRBJ1-1, with D perhaps matching TRBD1 (6 bases). Germline lookup yields CDR1 SGHRS and CDR2 YFSETQ. The CDR3 is 14 amino acids. V was cut by 4 bases and J by 2 bases, with 12 bases left in between. The CDR3 DNA follows: TGCGCCAGCAGCCCGGGACACCTTAACACTGAAGCTTTCTTT. This encodes CASSPGHLNTEAFF.

This clonotype was counted only a few times. The gene calls are TRBV18 and TRBJ2-3; 11 positions match TRBD2. The CDR3 sequence is 16 residues long. The J segment lost 5 bases and the V segment lost 3 bases, leaving 7 bases of the junction unmatched. Germline V gene sequence: CDR1 KGHSH, CDR2 LQKENI. CDR3 DNA: TGTGCCAGCTCACCGGTAGCGGGGGGGGCACGAGATACGCAGTATTTT. It is translated as CASSPVAGGARDTQYF.

In its sample, this clonotype was seen many times. This chain joins TRBV12-3 or TRBV12-4 and TRBJ2-5; 7 bases line up with TRBD1. Losses at the gene ends were 2 bases for V and 2 bases for J; bases not matched to a gene: 2. This CDR3 is built from 14 residues. The CDR3 sequence is CASSLRRGQETQYF. The CDR3 DNA reads TGTGCCAGCAGTTTACGCAGGGGGCAAGAGACCCAGTACTTC.

The chain recombines TRBV7-9 with TRBJ1-3, with unresolved D. The germline gives CDR1 SEHNR, CDR2 FQNEAQ (reference sequence). CDR3 length: 16 residues. Trimming stripped 1 base from V and 14 bases from J, with 24 bases between. CDR3 coding DNA: TGTGCCAGCAGCTTAGAAATAAATACGGGCTTGTCAAAAGTATATTTT. Its translation is CASSLEINTGLSKVYF.

This clonotype was detected many times. The chain couples TRBV20-1 to TRBJ1-1; D not resolved. Trimming cost V 0 bases and J 0 bases, with 14 bases left between them. The CDR3 has 16 amino acids. Germline CDR1 is DFQATT and CDR2 is SNEGSKA (reference sequence). CDR3 region: CSARDRRRGMNTEAFF. CDR3 nucleotides: TGCAGTGCTAGAGATCGGAGGAGAGGGATGAACACTGAAGCTTTCTTT.

The chain has TRBV18 and TRBJ2-1; no firm D call. CDR1 is KGHSH and CDR2 is LQKENI in the germline V gene. This CDR3 region has 14 residues. V was clipped by 0 bases and J by 5 bases, with 8 bases between them. CDR3 residues: CASSPPGPNNEQFF. The CDR3, as DNA: TGTGCCAGCTCACCACCCGGGCCAAACAATGAGCAGTTCTTC.

This clonotype was seen many times. V gene TRBV7-7 combines with J gene TRBJ2-2, with D possibly called TRBD1 or TRBD2 (6 bases each). The ends were cut back, 2 bases at V and 3 bases at J, with 10 bases in the middle. The germline gives CDR1 SSHAT, CDR2 FNYEAQ (reference sequence). This CDR3 has 15 amino acids. CDR3 sequence (DNA): TGTGCCAGCAGCTTAAGAGGGGGGTACACCGGGGAGCTGTTTTTT. Protein sequence: CASSLRGGYTGELFF.

This clonotype has ten or more counts. The chain links TRBV3-1 to TRBJ1-5; the D is unclear. The V and J ends lost 1 base and 1 base respectively, with 8 bases between them. Germline CDR1 is LGHDT and CDR2 is YNNKEL (reference sequence). This CDR3 comprises 15 residues. CDR3 sequence reads: CASSQGIGSNQPQHF. As DNA, the CDR3 is TGTGCCAGCAGCCAAGGGATCGGAAGCAATCAGCCCCAGCATTTT.

This chain connects TRBV6-6 to TRBJ1-1, with D uncertain. This CDR3 contains 12 residues. V lost 4 bases to trimming and J lost 3 bases, with 6 bases between them. Germline values: CDR1 MNHNY, CDR2 SVGAGI (reference sequence). CDR3 nucleotide sequence: TGTGCCAGCAGTTGGGAATACACTGAAGCTTTCTTT. This translates into CASSWEYTEAFF.

There are a few counts of this clonotype. The chain has TRBV5-1 and TRBJ2-3; 9 bases are shared with TRBD1. From germline, CDR1 is SGHRS and CDR2 YFSETQ. Trimming cost V 6 bases and J 2 bases; bases outside gene matches: 4. The CDR3 has 14 residues. Here the CDR3 reads CASNRDRDTDTQYF. The CDR3 DNA is TGCGCCAGCAATCGGGACAGGGACACAGATACGCAGTATTTT.

The gene calls are TRBV15 and TRBJ1-1; the D gene is possibly TRBD1 (5 bases). The V end was cut by 3 bases, the J end by 8 bases, with 16 bases between. The germline V gene encodes CDR1 LNHNV and CDR2 YYDKDF (reference sequence). The CDR3 is 14 residues long. CDR3 nucleotide sequence: TGTGCCACCAGCAGCCTTCCAGGGAGGGCCGAAGCTTTCTTT. It is translated as CATSSLPGRAEAFF.

This clonotype has only a few counts. V usage is TRBV10-3 and J usage is TRBJ1-6; TRBD1 might be the D (6 bases). Per germline, CDR1 ENHRY and CDR2 SYGVKD. The CDR3 length is 13 residues. V was pared by 11 bases and J by 6 bases, with 14 bases between. The CDR3 bases are TGTGCCGTAGGGACACAATTTAATTCACCCCTCCACTTT. Its protein product is CAVGTQFNSPLHF.

The chain recombines TRBV5-6 with TRBJ2-7; D tentatively reads TRBD1 or TRBD2 (5 bases each). The CDR3 is 13 amino acids. V was cut by 4 bases and J by 3 bases, with 11 bases left in between. Germline V gives CDR1 SGHDT, CDR2 YYEEEE. The CDR3: CASSVRDRYEQYV. CDR3 sequence (DNA): TGTGCCAGCAGCGTCCGGGACCGCTACGAGCAGTACGTC.

This clonotype was seen a few times. V is TRBV27 and J is TRBJ1-2; the match to TRBD1 covers 11 bases. The junction had 1 base not matched to a gene; V was cut back by 0 bases and J by 4 bases. Per germline, CDR1 MNHEY and CDR2 SMNVEV (reference sequence). The CDR3 runs 15 residues. The CDR3 DNA follows: TGTGCCAGCAGTTTATCGGGACAGGGGGTCTATGGCTACACCTTC. Encoded protein: CASSLSGQGVYGYTF.

A few counts support this clonotype. The J gene is TRBJ1-1, the V gene TRBV12-3 or TRBV12-4, with D perhaps TRBD1 (6 bases). This CDR3 has 14 residues. Deletions cut 2 bases from V and 8 bases from J, with 15 bases between. The DNA for the CDR3 is TGTGCCAGCAGTTTAAGGGGGAGTACCCTAGAAGCTTTCTTT. It codes for CASSLRGSTLEAFF.

This clonotype was seen at least ten times. V usage is TRBV20-1 and J usage is TRBJ2-7; TRBD1 matches 9 bases. This CDR3 has 15 amino acids. Germline V gene sequence: CDR1 DFQATT, CDR2 SNEGSKA (reference sequence). Trimming cost V 3 bases and J 6 bases; bases outside gene matches: 12. CDR3 sequence reads: CSASAGTGIGGEQYF. CDR3 DNA: TGCAGTGCTAGCGCTGGGACAGGGATTGGGGGCGAGCAGTACTTC.

The genes are TRBV7-6 and TRBJ2-3; the match to TRBD1 covers 8 bases. V shed 2 bases and J 4 bases; nucleotides not matched to a gene: 11. CDR1 and CDR2 (germline): SGHVS, FNYEAQ. The length of the CDR3 is 17 residues. In DNA form, the CDR3 reads TGTGCCAGCAGCTTACAGGGGGCCGGGCCCTTGGCAGATACGCAGTATTTT. It translates to CASSLQGAGPLADTQYF.

This chain connects TRBV15 to TRBJ1-2; 7 bases are a match to TRBD1. Trimming cost V 5 bases and J 6 bases; bases outside gene matches: 15. The CDR3 loop spans 16 amino acids. Germline CDR1 is LNHNV and CDR2 is YYDKDF (reference sequence). The CDR3 here is CATSALNRGPQNGYTF. CDR3 nucleotide sequence: TGTGCCACCAGCGCCCTTAACAGGGGCCCCCAAAATGGCTACACCTTC.

The chain is built from TRBV15 and TRBJ2-5; D gene ambiguous. The V gene lost 0 bases and the J gene lost 7 bases, with 6 bases spanning the gap. CDR1 is LNHNV, CDR2 YYDKDF, per germline (reference sequence). The CDR3 extends over 12 amino acids. CDR3 coding DNA: TGTGCCACCAGCAGAGAGTTTGGGACCCAGTACTTC. It codes for CATSREFGTQYF.

The chain recombines TRBV6-2 or TRBV6-3 with TRBJ1-1, with D uncertain. CDR3 length: 14 residues. The V end lost 0 bases, the J end lost 4 bases, and 9 bases lay between the germline ends. CDR1 MNHEY and CDR2 SVGEGT come from the germline V gene. CDR3 amino acids: CASSYSPQATEAFF. In nucleotides, the CDR3 is TGTGCCAGCAGTTACTCCCCTCAGGCCACTGAAGCTTTCTTT.

This clonotype showed up just a few times. The rearrangement joins TRBV6-1 to TRBJ2-6; D might be TRBD1 or TRBD2, each matching 5 bases. The CDR3 length is 16 residues. V was pared by 8 bases and J by 4 bases, with 18 bases between. The germline V gene has CDR1 MNHNS and CDR2 SASEGT. The CDR3 sequence: CASRDGTKAGANVLTF. CDR3 DNA sequence: TGTGCCAGCCGGGACGGAACCAAGGCCGGGGCCAACGTCCTGACTTTC.

The J gene is TRBJ1-3, the V gene TRBV7-2, with a tentative D call TRBD1 (6 bases). Germline V CDR1 and CDR2: SGHTA, FQGNSA. CDR3 length equals 16 residues. The V end lost 1 base, the J end lost 4 bases, and 14 bases lay between the germline ends. The DNA of the CDR3 is TGTGCCAGCAGCTTAGGAGGGGGGGCTGTCGGAAACACCATATATTTT. Translating gives CASSLGGGAVGNTIYF. Using reference TRBV7-2 and TRBJ1-3 for the parts outside the CDR3, the full variable domain is GAGVSQSPSNKVTEKGKDVELRCDPISGHTALYWYRQSLGQGLEFLIYFQGNSAPDKSGLPSDRFSAERTGGSVSTLTIQRTQQEDSAVYLCASSLGGGAVGNTIYFGEGSWLTVV.

This clonotype was counted only a few times. The chain links TRBV19 to TRBJ1-2, with TRBD1 matching 7 bases. The ends lost 4 bases at V and 6 bases at J; junction bases unmatched: 17. Germline loops: CDR1 LNHDA, CDR2 SQIVND (reference sequence). CDR3 length: 17 residues. The CDR3 nucleotides are TGTGCCAGTAGTACACCTCGACAGGGAACGAGGGGCGATGGCTACACCTTC. Translated, it gives CASSTPRQGTRGDGYTF.

There are many counts of this clonotype. V usage is TRBV20-1 and J usage is TRBJ2-3, with TRBD2 matching 7 bases. The germline V gene encodes CDR1 DFQATT and CDR2 SNEGSKA (reference sequence). With V trimmed by 5 bases and J by 0 bases, 8 bases remained unmatched. This CDR3 is built from 15 residues. The CDR3 DNA reads as TGCAGTGCTCCCATGCTAGCGGTGAGCACAGATACGCAGTATTTT. Its translation is CSAPMLAVSTDTQYF.

The sample holds many counts of this clonotype. The chain links TRBV6-5 to TRBJ1-1; D is undetermined. Germline V gene sequence: CDR1 MNHEY, CDR2 SVGAGI. The CDR3 has 15 residues. Between the trimmed V and J ends, which lost 2 bases and 0 bases, there was a span of 10 bases. DNA of the CDR3: TGTGCCAGCAGTTACGAGAACCCGCTGAACACTGAAGCTTTCTTT. This codes for CASSYENPLNTEAFF.

The V gene is TRBV18, the J gene TRBJ2-2; D perhaps matches TRBD2 (6 bases). V lost 1 base and J lost 5, with 8 bases in between. Germline V gives CDR1 KGHSH, CDR2 LQKENI. CDR3 length: 14 amino acids. The CDR3 here is CASSPLGGTGELFF. CDR3 sequence (DNA): TGTGCCAGCTCACCACTGGGAGGAACCGGGGAGCTGTTTTTT.

The chain is built from TRBV20-1 and TRBJ1-5; D may be TRBD1 (5 bases). The CDR3 consists of 18 residues. Germline lookup yields CDR1 DFQATT and CDR2 SNEGSKA (reference sequence). V was cut by 2 bases and J by 0 bases, with 20 bases left in between. As DNA, the CDR3 is TGCAGTGCTAGATGGGGGGTTCCAGGAGACCCTAGCAATCAGCCCCAGCATTTT. Translated: CSARWGVPGDPSNQPQHF.